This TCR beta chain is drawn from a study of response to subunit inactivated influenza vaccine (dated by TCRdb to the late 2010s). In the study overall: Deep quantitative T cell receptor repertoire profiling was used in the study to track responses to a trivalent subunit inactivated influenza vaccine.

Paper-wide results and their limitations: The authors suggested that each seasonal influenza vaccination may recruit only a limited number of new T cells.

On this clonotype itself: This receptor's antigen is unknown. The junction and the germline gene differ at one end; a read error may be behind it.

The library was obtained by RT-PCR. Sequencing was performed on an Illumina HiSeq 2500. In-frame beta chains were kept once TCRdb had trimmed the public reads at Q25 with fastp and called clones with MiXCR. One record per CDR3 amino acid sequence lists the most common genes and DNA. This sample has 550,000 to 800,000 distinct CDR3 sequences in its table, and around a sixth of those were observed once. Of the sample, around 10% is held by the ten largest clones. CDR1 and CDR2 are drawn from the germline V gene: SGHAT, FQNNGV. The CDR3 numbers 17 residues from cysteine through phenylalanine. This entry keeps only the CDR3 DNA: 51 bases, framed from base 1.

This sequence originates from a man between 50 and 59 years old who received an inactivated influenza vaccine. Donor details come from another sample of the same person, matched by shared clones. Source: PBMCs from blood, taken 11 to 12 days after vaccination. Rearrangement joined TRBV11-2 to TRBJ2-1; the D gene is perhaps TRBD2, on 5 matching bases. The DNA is TGTGCCAGCAGCCGACCACAGCGGTCCGCTACGAACAATGGGCAGTTCTTC. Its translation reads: CASSRPQRSATNNGQFF.